The entry below describes one TCR beta chain. Its recognized antigen is unknown. There are no base qualities to consult, and no much larger clone falls within one base. The sample is drawn from a study of identical twins (dated by TCRdb to between 2015 and 2016). Describing the broader study: The study deep-sequenced TCR alpha and beta repertoires from monozygotic twins, unrelated adults of various ages and cord blood to test whether fetal clonotypes persist. To rule out contamination, replicate twin experiments were performed at different times with different library preparation protocols.

Only healthy Caucasian donors were included. Three pairs of female monozygotic twins, all aged roughly 18 to 29 years, were included in the twin cohort. Positive isolation kits from Invitrogen were used to isolate CD4+ and CD8+ T cell populations. From the cysteine through the phenylalanine, the CDR3 covers 12 amino acids. Only CDR3 DNA remains: 36 bases, in frame from the first base. The germline V gene (reference sequence) sets CDR1 to SEHNR and CDR2 to FQNEAQ. V is clipped by 8 bases and J by 5 bases, and the sequence between their germline boundaries is 12 bases long. Receptors were amplified or captured by 5' RACE. The listed sequencing device is Illumina HiSeq 2000. A universal primer binding site was introduced by template switching, and a unique molecular identifier was present in the final cDNA, enabling accurate counting of TCR cDNA molecules. First-strand cDNA for TCR alpha and beta chains was synthesized from specific primers in the conserved constant-segment region. Each cDNA library was double barcoded, with a SMART-Mk sample barcode plus Illumina barcodes, to control for contamination. TruSeq adapter sequences along with Illumina sample barcodes were introduced in two successive PCR steps. TCR alpha and beta cDNA libraries were sequenced on the Illumina HiSeq platform with custom primers. Per the original workflow: MiGEC processed the raw reads to extract unique molecular identifiers, while MiXCR was used to determine the CDR3 positions. For each individual, recombination models were inferred using an EM algorithm with the repgenHMM and IGoR tools. The analysis of shared clonotypes was done with the tcR package in R, with sharing normalized by the product of cloneset sizes. To study raw recombination without the effects of thymic and clonal selection, out-of-frame nonproductive sequences were analyzed. Using fastp trimming at Q25 and MiXCR clonotype assembly, TCRdb reanalyzed the public sequencing data and kept in-frame beta chains. Rows are combined by CDR3 protein, so each entry shows the most common genes and DNA. For this entry, the V and J calls and clone size follow TCRdb and not the study's own pipeline. The sample yields around 530,000 distinct CDR3 sequences; around 15% were counted once. 0.35% to 0.45% of the sample is taken by the ten largest.

The paper as a whole reports these results and caveats: Compared with coincidental sharing between unrelated individuals, out-of-frame TCR alpha sequences shared between twins showed an excess of sequences with low generation probability. Invariant T cells such as MAIT and iNKT could partly confound zero-insertion analyses, though diverse VJ usage argued against this for most clonotypes. Fewer insertions were carried by abundant cord blood beta clonotypes, a similar but weaker trend appeared in young adult naive repertoires, and no such trend appeared in memory repertoires. The excess sharing between twins in beta out-of-frame sequences was weaker because fewer shared sequences reduced the signal-to-noise ratio. Out-of-frame TCR alpha sharing in monozygotic twins was systematically underestimated by recombination models, whereas sharing between unrelated individuals was in agreement with the recombination models. Because the same donors could not be followed over many years, the conclusions depended on cross-sectional statistical analysis.

This sample was shared with a second study, whose subject was yellow fever vaccine responses in identical twins. Per the second study: According to the authors, in identical twins the way T cells responded to vaccination appeared partly convergent and partly personalized. In the study, vaccine-responding T cell clones were precisely tracked in identical twins.

The chain uses TRBV7-9 and TRBJ2-5; the D gene is perhaps TRBD2, on 5 matching bases. Sequences were obtained from CD4+ T cells sorted from blood. This TCR was sampled from a woman under 30 in good health. The CDR3 region has the sequence CASDSEAETQYF. The nucleotides read TGTGCCAGCGATAGCGAGGCTGAGACCCAGTACTTC.